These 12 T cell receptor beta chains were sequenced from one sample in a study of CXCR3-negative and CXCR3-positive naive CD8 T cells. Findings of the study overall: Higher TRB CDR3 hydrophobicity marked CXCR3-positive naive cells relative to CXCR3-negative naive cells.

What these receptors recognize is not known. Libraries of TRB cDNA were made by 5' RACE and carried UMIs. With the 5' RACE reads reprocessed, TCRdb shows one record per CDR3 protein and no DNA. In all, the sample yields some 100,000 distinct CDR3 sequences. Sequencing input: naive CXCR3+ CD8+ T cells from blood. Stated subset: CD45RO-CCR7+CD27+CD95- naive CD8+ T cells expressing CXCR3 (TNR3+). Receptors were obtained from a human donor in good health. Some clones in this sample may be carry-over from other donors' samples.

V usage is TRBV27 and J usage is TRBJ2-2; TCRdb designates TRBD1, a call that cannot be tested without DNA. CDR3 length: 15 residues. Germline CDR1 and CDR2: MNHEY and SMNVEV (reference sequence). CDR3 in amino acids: CASSTRDSNTGELFF.

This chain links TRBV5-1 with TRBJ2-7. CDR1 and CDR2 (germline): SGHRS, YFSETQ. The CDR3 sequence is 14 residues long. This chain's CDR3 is CASSLARGGYEQYF.

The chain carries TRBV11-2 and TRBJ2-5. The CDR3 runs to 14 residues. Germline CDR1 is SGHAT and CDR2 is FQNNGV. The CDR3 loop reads CASSLDPSVETQYF.

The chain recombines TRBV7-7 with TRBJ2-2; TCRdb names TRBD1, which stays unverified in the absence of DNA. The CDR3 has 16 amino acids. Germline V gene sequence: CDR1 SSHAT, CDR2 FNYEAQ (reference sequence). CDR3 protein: CASALGTGSNTGELFF.

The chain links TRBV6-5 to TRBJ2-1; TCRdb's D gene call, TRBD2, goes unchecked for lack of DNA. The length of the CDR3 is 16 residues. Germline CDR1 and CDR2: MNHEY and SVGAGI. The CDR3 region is CASAPGLAGAYNEQFF.

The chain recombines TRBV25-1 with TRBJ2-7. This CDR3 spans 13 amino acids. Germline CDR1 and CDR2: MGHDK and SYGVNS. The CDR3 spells CASSERSGDEQYF.

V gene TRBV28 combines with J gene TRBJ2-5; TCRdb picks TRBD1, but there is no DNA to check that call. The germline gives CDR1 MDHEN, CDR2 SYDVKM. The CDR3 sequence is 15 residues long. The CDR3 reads CASRPDWGSRSTQYF.

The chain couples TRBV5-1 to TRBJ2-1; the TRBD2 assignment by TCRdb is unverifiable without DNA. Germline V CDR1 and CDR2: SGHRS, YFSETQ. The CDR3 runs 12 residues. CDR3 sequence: CASSKRTSEQFF. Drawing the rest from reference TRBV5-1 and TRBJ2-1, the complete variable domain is KAGVTQTPRYLIKTRGQQVTLSCSPISGHRSVSWYQQTPGQGLQFLFEYFSETQRNKGNFPGRFSGRQFSNSRSEMNVSTLELGDSALYLCASSKRTSEQFFGPGTRLTVL.

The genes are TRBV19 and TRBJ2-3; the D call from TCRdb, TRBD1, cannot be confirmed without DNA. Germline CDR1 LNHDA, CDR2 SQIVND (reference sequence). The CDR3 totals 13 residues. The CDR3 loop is CASTSGGSDTQYF.

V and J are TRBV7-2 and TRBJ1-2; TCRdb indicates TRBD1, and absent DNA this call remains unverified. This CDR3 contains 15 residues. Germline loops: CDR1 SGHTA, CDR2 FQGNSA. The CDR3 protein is CANSLIVQGIGGYTF.

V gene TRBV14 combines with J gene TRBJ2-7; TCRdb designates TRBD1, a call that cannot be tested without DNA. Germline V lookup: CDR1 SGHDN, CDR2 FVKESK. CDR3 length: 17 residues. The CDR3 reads CASSQDIVEGGVYEQYF.

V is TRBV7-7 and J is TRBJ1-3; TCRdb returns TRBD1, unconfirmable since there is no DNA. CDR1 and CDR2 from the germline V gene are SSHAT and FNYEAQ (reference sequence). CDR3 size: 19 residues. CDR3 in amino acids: CASSPTTRQGAFSGNTIYF.